A single sample gave rise to the 9 T cell receptor beta chains below, sequenced in a study of blood T cell repertoires in COVID-19. TCRdb's copy holds only in-frame clones and misses some; the assay was immunoSEQ multiplex PCR. The repertoire has about 93,000 clones, under 90% of them found once; the top ten carry more than 4.5%. The specimen was peripheral blood. The receptors originated from a man between 60 and 75 years old with COVID-19, enrolled during active disease.

The chain couples TRBV7-9 to TRBJ2-3; D remains unclear. The CDR3 consists of 14 residues. V was cut by 3 bases and J by 1 base, with 8 bases left in between. From germline, CDR1 is SEHNR and CDR2 FQNEAQ (reference sequence). CDR3 region: CASSFGVGTDTQYF. As DNA, the CDR3 is TGTGCCAGCAGCTTTGGAGTTGGCACAGATACGCAGTATTTT.

J is TRBJ1-1 and V is TRBV30; the D is unclear. Per the germline V gene, CDR1 is GTSNPN and CDR2 is SVGIG (reference sequence). Trimming left V 0 bases short and J 2 bases short, with 10 bases between. This CDR3 spans 14 amino acids. CDR3 amino acids: CAWSVYRGNTEAFF. The CDR3, as DNA: TGTGCCTGGAGTGTTTACCGGGGAAACACTGAAGCTTTCTTT.

Only one count was recorded for this clone. V usage is TRBV28 and J usage is TRBJ2-1; 12 bases are shared with TRBD1. This CDR3 has 16 amino acids. With V trimmed by 5 bases and J by 9 bases, 11 bases remained unmatched. Germline loops: CDR1 MDHEN, CDR2 SYDVKM. CDR3 nucleotide sequence: TGTGCCAGCAGTCTGCTCCGGGACAGGGGGCCAGGTGAGCAGTTCTTC. Translated, it gives CASSLLRDRGPGEQFF.

The chain links TRBV5-1 to TRBJ2-7, with TRBD1 identical over 8 bases. Germline lookup yields CDR1 SGHRS and CDR2 YFSETQ. With 4 bases clipped from V and 2 bases from J, the junction kept 5 bases outside the gene matches. This CDR3 is 14 amino acids long. CDR3 sequence reads: CASSRTGNAYEQYF. In DNA form, the CDR3 reads TGCGCCAGCAGCCGGACAGGGAACGCCTACGAGCAGTACTTC.

The rearrangement uses TRBV19 and TRBJ1-4; D may be TRBD1 (5 bases). Germline lookup yields CDR1 LNHDA and CDR2 SQIVND (reference sequence). V lost 6 bases to trimming and J lost 7 bases, with 12 bases between them. This CDR3 is built from 13 residues. This CDR3 is CASRAGGVEKLFF. In DNA, the CDR3 is TGTGCCAGTAGGGCTGGGGGGGTTGAAAAACTGTTTTTT.

The genes are TRBV9 and TRBJ2-1; 11 nucleotides match TRBD2. The V and J ends lost 4 bases and 8 bases, in that order; junction bases with no gene match: 8. Germline lookup yields CDR1 SGDLS and CDR2 YYNGEE. The CDR3 runs to 15 residues. CDR3 amino acids: CASSPTSGSRDEQFF. CDR3 nucleotides: TGTGCCAGCAGCCCTACTAGCGGGAGTAGGGATGAGCAGTTCTTC.

The rearrangement joins TRBV7-3 to TRBJ2-1; TRBD2 is a possible D gene (6 bases). The V gene lost 2 bases and the J gene lost 0 bases, with 17 bases spanning the gap. The CDR3 is 18 amino acids. Looked up from germline, CDR1 is SGHTA and CDR2 is FQGTGA. Here the CDR3 DNA reads TGTGCCAGCAGCTTATTTGACTTAGACGGGAGCTCCTACAATGAGCAGTTCTTC. It specifies CASSLFDLDGSSYNEQFF.

The V call is TRBV2, the J call TRBJ2-2; D might be TRBD1 (5 bases). V was trimmed by 2 bases and J by 1 base, leaving 11 bases between them. The CDR3 is 16 amino acids. CDR1 SNHLY and CDR2 FYNNEI come from the germline V gene. CDR3 protein: CASSESGLENTGELFF. CDR3 coding DNA: TGTGCCAGCAGTGAATCAGGGCTAGAGAACACCGGGGAGCTGTTTTTT. The complete variable domain, with remaining parts taken from reference TRBV2 and TRBJ2-2, reads EPEVTQTPSHQVTQMGQEVILRCVPISNHLYFYWYRQILGQKVEFLVSFYNNEISEKSEIFDDQFSVERPDGSNFTLKIRSTKLEDSAMYFCASSESGLENTGELFFGEGSRLTVL.

This chain links TRBV9 with TRBJ1-5, with a possible D match to TRBD1 (5 bases). Germline lookup yields CDR1 SGDLS and CDR2 YYNGEE. This CDR3 region has 14 residues. V was cut by 3 bases and J by 0 bases, with 7 bases left in between. The CDR3 here is CASSETDSNQPQHF. The CDR3, as DNA: TGTGCCAGCAGCGAGACAGATAGCAATCAGCCCCAGCATTTT. Looking up the rest from reference TRBV9 and TRBJ1-5 gives the full variable domain: DSGVTQTPKHLITATGQRVTLRCSPRSGDLSVYWYQQSLDQGLQFLIQYYNGEERAKGNILERFSAQQFPDLHSELNLSSLELGDSALYFCASSETDSNQPQHFGDGTRLSIL.